Each of the 6 T cell receptor beta chains below was sequenced from the same sample in a study of T cell responses to AZD1222 COVID-19 vaccine. Assay used: immunoSEQ multiplex PCR; TCRdb lists only in-frame clones, some missing. The table shows around 69,000 clones, with 84% occurring only once. Sequenced material: peripheral blood, taken on day 0 of AZD1222 vaccination. The origin of the receptors is an adult in good health.

J is TRBJ1-6 and V is TRBV5-1; 9 bases align to TRBD1. The trim removed 3 bases at V and 8 bases at J, leaving 3 bases unmatched. The CDR3 totals 14 residues. The germline V gene has CDR1 SGHRS and CDR2 YFSETQ. CDR3 protein: CASSWDREDSPLHF. The CDR3 coding sequence is TGCGCCAGCAGCTGGGACAGGGAAGATTCACCCCTCCACTTT.

J is TRBJ2-1 and V is TRBV3-1 (or the pseudogene TRBV3-2); TRBD2 matches at 7 bases. From germline, CDR1 is LGHDT and CDR2 YNNKEL (reference sequence). This CDR3 contains 16 residues. J lost 4 bases, V lost 3 bases, and 9 bases had no gene match. The CDR3 region has the DNA TGTGCCAGCAGCCATACGGGACTAACATTTTACAATGAGCAGTTCTTC. Its protein product is CASSHTGLTFYNEQFF.

The chain carries TRBV7-9 and TRBJ1-1; D unresolved. CDR3 size: 13 residues. V was clipped by 1 base and J by 2 bases, with 5 bases between them. The germline gives CDR1 SEHNR, CDR2 FQNEAQ (reference sequence). The CDR3 region is CASSLVPNTEAFF. DNA for the CDR3: TGTGCCAGCAGCTTAGTACCTAACACTGAAGCTTTCTTT.

The chain carries TRBV7-8 and TRBJ1-2; 7 bases are shared with TRBD1. The CDR3 has 15 amino acids. In germline, CDR1 is SGHVS, CDR2 FQNEAQ. V trimming: 6 bases; J trimming: 3 bases; junction bases outside the gene matches: 10. CDR3 nucleotides: TGTGCCAGCAGTCTGTACAGGGGCAGGGACTATGGCTACACCTTC. Translated, it gives CASSLYRGRDYGYTF.

The chain employs TRBV10-3 and TRBJ1-4, with 8 bases fitting TRBD1. Trimming at V came to 10 bases and at J to 0 bases, leaving 4 bases not matched to a gene. CDR1 and CDR2 (germline): ENHRY, SYGVKD. CDR3 length: 14 residues. The DNA for the CDR3 is TGTGCCACAGGGGGCTACGCAACTAATGAAAAACTGTTTTTT. It codes for CATGGYATNEKLFF.

The chain has TRBV7-2 and TRBJ2-2, with 11 bases matching TRBD2. Germline CDR1 SGHTA, CDR2 FQGNSA. This CDR3 comprises 16 residues. With V trimmed by 2 bases and J by 2 bases, 1 base remained unmatched. The CDR3 loop reads CASSLLAGGNTGELFF. CDR3 nucleotide sequence: TGTGCCAGCAGCTTACTAGCGGGGGGTAACACCGGGGAGCTGTTTTTT.